This T cell receptor beta chain was identified during a study of human T cells and chemical hapten exposure. Study in general: From small differences in pooled library volume came most of the variation in per-sample TCR yields. Findings and caveats of the study: With regard to DPC sensitization, TCRs above 1 in 1000 frequency did not change.

The V gene lost 5 bases and the J gene lost 0 bases, with 14 bases spanning the gap. CDR1 and CDR2 from the germline V gene are MDHEN and SYDVKM. CDR3 length: 15 residues. Time point described: patch test 2, 6 weeks after DPC sensitization. The treatment is: therapeutic diphenylcyclopropenone sensitization with weekly scalp DPC. Unique molecular identifiers were affixed to discrete cDNA molecules within the library. Original processing notes: A per-sample median of approximately 100,000 TCRs was observed, with a range of about 20,000 to 690,600. TCRdb used MiXCR to reprocess the RACE reads, holding one entry per CDR3 protein. It is TCRdb's table, rather than the study itself, that gives the V and J calls and clone size. In the table there are a few hundred thousand distinct CDR3 sequences, about 6.9% of which are singletons. In its sample, this clonotype was seen a few times. The antigen is not known.

The input for sequencing was whole blood, taken in connection with sensitization to the hapten diphenylcyclopropenone (DPC). This rearrangement joins TRBV28 to TRBJ2-7, with D tentatively TRBD1 or TRBD2 (5 bases each). The TCR comes from a woman under 30 with alopecia areata. Some clones in this sample may be carry-over from other donors' samples. The CDR3, as DNA: TGTGCCAGCAGTGCTACCGGGACGGACTCCTACGAGCAGTACTTC. This encodes CASSATGTDSYEQYF.